The 2 T cell receptor beta chains presented below share a single source sample, sequenced in a study of T cells after yellow fever vaccination. Via MiXCR, TCRdb re-called the 5' RACE reads, giving one row per CDR3 protein. The table lists some 350,000 distinct CDR3 sequences, over 3.5% of them singletons. Source: PBMCs, taken 5 days after the yellow fever booster vaccination. These receptors were taken from a man aged 18-30 years who received the YFV17D yellow fever vaccine.

This chain links TRBV5-1 with TRBJ1-1; D gene unclear. V was pared by 2 bases and J by 6 bases, with 17 bases between. This CDR3 spans 15 amino acids. Germline assignment: CDR1 SGHRS and CDR2 YFSETQ. The DNA for the CDR3 is TGCGCCAGCAGCTTTTCTCGGGCACTGCTTCCTGAAGCTTTCTTT. Its translation is CASSFSRALLPEAFF.

This clonotype occurred a few times. V is TRBV18 and J is TRBJ2-7, with D perhaps matching TRBD1 (5 bases). Trimming took off 6 bases at V and 0 bases at J, with 9 bases between the two ends. Germline values: CDR1 KGHSH, CDR2 LQKENI. This CDR3 has 13 residues. The CDR3, as DNA: TGTGCCAGCTCGGGGCAAGCCTCCTACGAGCAGTACGTC. Its translation is CASSGQASYEQYV.